This T cell receptor beta chain derives from a study of CD8+ T cells in alopecia areata. Study-wide points: Although TCR sharing was seen in mice, sharing across patients was less clear, possibly for HLA-related reasons. Normal skin contains resident alphabeta T cells, and these are also sequenced in scalp samples. Higher clonality and more expanded CD8+ clones appeared in lesional than normal scalp.

Regarding this clone: Its antigen is currently unknown.

Punch biopsies of lesional scalp, plus peripheral blood, were taken from alopecia areata patients. With 3 bases clipped from V and 6 bases from J, the junction kept 14 bases outside the gene matches. This CDR3 is built from 18 residues. Germline assignment: CDR1 SEHNR and CDR2 FQNEAQ (reference sequence). Extraction of RNA preceded its reverse transcription into cDNA, which served as the sequencing template. The assay was immunoSEQ multiplex PCR, and TCRdb's table has in-frame clones only and misses some. The table lists 75,000 to 100,000 clones, 41% of them singletons. This TCR derives from a human donor with alopecia areata. The specimen sequenced was CD4+ T cells sorted from blood. This rearrangement joins TRBV7-9 to TRBJ2-1; 10 bases are shared with TRBD2. Written as DNA, the CDR3 is TGTGCCAGCAGCTTCAGCGGGAGGGCCTTTTTGGAGCTCAATGAGCAGTTCTTC. It codes for CASSFSGRAFLELNEQFF.